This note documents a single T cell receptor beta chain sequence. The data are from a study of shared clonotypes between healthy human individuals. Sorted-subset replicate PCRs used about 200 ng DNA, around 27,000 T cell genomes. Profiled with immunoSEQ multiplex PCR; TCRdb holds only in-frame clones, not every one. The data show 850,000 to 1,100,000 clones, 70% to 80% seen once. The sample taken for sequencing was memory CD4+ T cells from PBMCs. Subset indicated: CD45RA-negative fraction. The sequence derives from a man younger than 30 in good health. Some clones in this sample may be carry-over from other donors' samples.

In nucleotides, the CDR3 is TGTGCCAGCCGGGACAGGGGGCAAGTCGGGGAGCTGTTTTTT. This translates into CASRDRGQVGELFF. This chain joins TRBV2 and TRBJ2-2; 12 bases match TRBD1. J lost 7 bases, V lost 8 bases, and 5 bases had no gene match. The CDR3 runs to 14 residues. Germline V gives CDR1 SNHLY, CDR2 FYNNEI.